This T cell receptor (beta chain) comes out of a study of T cells in Graves' hyperthyroidism and ophthalmopathy. The study enrolled patients aged 18 to 65 with newly diagnosed hyperthyroidism of under 2 months' duration. The table lists this clonotype with many counts. RNA transcripts yielded amplified TCR beta CDR3 regions. RT-PCR in the first round (using the HTBI primer set) targeted the TCR CDR3. TCRdb reprocessed the multiplex PCR reads with MiXCR, giving one entry per CDR3 protein. The sample yields fewer than 400,000 distinct CDR3 sequences, about 15% seen once. The length of the CDR3 is 15 residues. Looked up from germline, CDR1 is KGHSH and CDR2 is LQKENI. V lost 0 bases and J 8 bases, leaving 14 bases between the germline ends.

V is TRBV18 and J is TRBJ2-1; tentatively, D is TRBD1 or TRBD2 (5 bases each). The sequenced material came from blood. The clonotype was recovered from a man aged 25 to 40 with Graves' hyperthyroidism. The CDR3 protein is CASSPPRDPKDEQFF. The CDR3, as DNA: TGTGCCAGCTCACCACCGAGGGACCCGAAGGATGAGCAGTTCTTC.